The clone carrying this T cell receptor (beta chain) was counted once. Its antigen is currently unknown. This sample is drawn from a study of T cells after posttransplantation cyclophosphamide. Study-wide points: Later post-transplant blood repertoires were often dominated by donor CD8+ memory clones. TRB clonality was highly associated with recipient CMV seropositivity and reactivation.

A marrow graft followed busulfan-fludarabine conditioning, with cyclophosphamide on days +3 and +4. The junction had 9 bases not matched to a gene; V was cut back by 7 bases and J by 5 bases. The CDR3 length is 15 residues. The V gene's germline CDR1 is MNHEY and CDR2 SVGAGI. Measured with immunoSEQ multiplex PCR; TCRdb has only the in-frame clones, and not every one. The sample has about 19,000 clones; approximately 86% are singletons. The receptor's source is a female patient between 35 and 55 years old who received an allogeneic stem cell transplant from a related donor, was CMV-positive, and had no GVHD. Some T cells may arise from the graft donor. This material consisted of PBMCs, taken after allogeneic stem cell transplant with posttransplant cyclophosphamide. The chain employs TRBV6-5 and TRBJ2-5; TRBD2 matches at 11 bases. CDR3: CASTRVSSGGETQYF. CDR3 DNA: TGTGCCAGCACCCGAGTGTCTAGCGGGGGGGAGACCCAGTACTTC.